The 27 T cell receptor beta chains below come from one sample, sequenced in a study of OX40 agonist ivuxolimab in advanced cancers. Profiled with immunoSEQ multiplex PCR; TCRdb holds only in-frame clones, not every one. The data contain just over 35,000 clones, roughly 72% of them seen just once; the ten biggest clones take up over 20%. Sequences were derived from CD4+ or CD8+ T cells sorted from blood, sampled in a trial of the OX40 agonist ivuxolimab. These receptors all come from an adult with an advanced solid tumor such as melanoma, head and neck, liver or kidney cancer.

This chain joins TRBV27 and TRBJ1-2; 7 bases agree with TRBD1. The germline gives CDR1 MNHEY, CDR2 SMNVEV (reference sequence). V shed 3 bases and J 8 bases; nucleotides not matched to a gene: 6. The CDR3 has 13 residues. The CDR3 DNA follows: TGTGCCAGCAGTTTCCGGGACAGCGGCGGCTACACCTTC. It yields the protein CASSFRDSGGYTF.

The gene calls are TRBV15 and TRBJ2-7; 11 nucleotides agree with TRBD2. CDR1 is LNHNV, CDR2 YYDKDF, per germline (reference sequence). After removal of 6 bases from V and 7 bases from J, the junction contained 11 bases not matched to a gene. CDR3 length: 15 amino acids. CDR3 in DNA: TGTGCCACCAGTCCGGGACTAGCGGCTCGGGGAGAGCAGTACTTC. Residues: CATSPGLAARGEQYF.

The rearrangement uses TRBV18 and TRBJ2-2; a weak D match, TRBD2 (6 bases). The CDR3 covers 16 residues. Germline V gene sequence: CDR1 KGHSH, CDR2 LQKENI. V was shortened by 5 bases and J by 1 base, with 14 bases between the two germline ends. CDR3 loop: CASSAAMGGNTGELFF. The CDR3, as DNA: TGTGCCAGCTCAGCCGCGATGGGAGGGAACACCGGGGAGCTGTTTTTT.

For the CDR3, the DNA is TGTGCCTGGAGTGTAGGGGACTATACAGATACGCAGTATTTT. Residues: CAWSVGDYTDTQYF. The chain couples TRBV30 to TRBJ2-3, with 7 bases fitting TRBD2. This CDR3 spans 14 amino acids. V lost 0 bases and J lost 3; bases outside the gene matches: 3. Germline CDR1 reads GTSNPN; CDR2 reads SVGIG (reference sequence).

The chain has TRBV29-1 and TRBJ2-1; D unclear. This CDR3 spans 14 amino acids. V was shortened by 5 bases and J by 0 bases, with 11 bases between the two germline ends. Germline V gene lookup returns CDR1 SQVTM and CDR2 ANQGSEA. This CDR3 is CSVTGPSSYNEQFF. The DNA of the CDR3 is TGCAGCGTTACTGGCCCGTCCTCCTACAATGAGCAGTTCTTC.

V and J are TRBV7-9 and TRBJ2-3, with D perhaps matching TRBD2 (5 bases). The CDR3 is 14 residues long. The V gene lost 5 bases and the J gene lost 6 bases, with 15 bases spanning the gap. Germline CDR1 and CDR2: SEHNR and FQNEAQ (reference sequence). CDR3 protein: CASSPTEGVDTQYF. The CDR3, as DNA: TGTGCCAGCAGCCCGACCGAGGGAGTGGATACGCAGTATTTT.

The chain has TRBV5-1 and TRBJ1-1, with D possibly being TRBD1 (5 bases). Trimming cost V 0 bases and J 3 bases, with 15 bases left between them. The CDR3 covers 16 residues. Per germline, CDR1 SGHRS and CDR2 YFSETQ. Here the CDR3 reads CASSLALGRRDTEAFF. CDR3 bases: TGCGCCAGCAGCTTGGCTTTGGGGCGTAGGGACACTGAAGCTTTCTTT.

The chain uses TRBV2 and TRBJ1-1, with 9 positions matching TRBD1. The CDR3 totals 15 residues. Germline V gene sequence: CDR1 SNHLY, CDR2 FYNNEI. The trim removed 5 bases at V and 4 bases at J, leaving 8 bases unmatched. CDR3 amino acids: CASSPHPQGATEAFF. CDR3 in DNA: TGTGCCAGCAGTCCCCACCCACAGGGGGCCACTGAAGCTTTCTTT.

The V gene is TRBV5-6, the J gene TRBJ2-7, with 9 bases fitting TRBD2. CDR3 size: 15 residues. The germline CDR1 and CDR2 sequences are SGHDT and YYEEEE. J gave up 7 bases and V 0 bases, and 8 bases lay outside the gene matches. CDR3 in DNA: TGTGCCAGCAGCTTGGTAGGCGGGGGGGCGGAGGAGCAGTACGTC. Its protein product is CASSLVGGGAEEQYV.

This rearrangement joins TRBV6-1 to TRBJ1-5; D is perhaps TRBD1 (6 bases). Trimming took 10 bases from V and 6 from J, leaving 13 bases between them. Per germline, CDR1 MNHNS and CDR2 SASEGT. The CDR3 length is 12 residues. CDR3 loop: CATWGRGQPQHF. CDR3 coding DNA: TGTGCCACCTGGGGCAGGGGTCAGCCCCAGCATTTT.

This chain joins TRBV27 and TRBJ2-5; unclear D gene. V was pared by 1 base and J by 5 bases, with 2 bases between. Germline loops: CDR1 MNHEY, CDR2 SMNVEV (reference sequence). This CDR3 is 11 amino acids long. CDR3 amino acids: CASSLFETQYF. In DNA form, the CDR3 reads TGTGCCAGCAGTTTATTCGAGACCCAGTACTTC.

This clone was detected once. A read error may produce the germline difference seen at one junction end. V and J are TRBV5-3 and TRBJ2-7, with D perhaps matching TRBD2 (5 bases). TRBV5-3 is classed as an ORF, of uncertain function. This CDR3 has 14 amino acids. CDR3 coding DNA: TGTGCCAGCAGCTTGGAGGCCTCAGATTACGAGCAGTACTTC. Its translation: CASSLEASDYEQYF.

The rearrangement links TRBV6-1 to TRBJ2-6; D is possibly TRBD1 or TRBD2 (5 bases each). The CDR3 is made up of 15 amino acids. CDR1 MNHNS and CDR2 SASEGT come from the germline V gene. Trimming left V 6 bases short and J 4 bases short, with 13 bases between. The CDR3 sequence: CASSRGDAGANVLTF. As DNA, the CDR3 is TGTGCCAGCAGCCGAGGGGACGCCGGGGCCAACGTCCTGACTTTC.

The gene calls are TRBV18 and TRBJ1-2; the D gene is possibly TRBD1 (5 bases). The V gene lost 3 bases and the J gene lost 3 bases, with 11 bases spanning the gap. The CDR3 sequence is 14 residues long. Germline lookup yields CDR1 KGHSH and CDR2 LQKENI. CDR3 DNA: TGTGCCAGCTCACCCGGGGCTACCCACTATGGCTACACCTTC. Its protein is CASSPGATHYGYTF. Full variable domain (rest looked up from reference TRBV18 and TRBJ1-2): NAGVMQNPRHLVRRRGQEARLRCSPMKGHSHVYWYRQLPEEGLKFMVYLQKENIIDESGMPKERFSAEFPKEGPSILRIQQVVRGDSAAYFCASSPGATHYGYTFGSGTRLTVV.

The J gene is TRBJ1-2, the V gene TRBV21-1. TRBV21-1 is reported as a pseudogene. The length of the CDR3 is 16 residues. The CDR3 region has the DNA TGTGCCAGCAGCAAACTGAGAGGGTCAGCTAACTATGGCTACACCTTC. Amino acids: CASSKLRGSANYGYTF.

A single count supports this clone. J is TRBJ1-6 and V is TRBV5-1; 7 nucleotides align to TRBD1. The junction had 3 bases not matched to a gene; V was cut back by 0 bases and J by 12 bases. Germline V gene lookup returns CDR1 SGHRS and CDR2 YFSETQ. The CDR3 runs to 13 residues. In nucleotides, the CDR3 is TGCGCCAGCAGCTTGGCCCAGGGGGTACCCCTCCACTTT. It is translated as CASSLAQGVPLHF.

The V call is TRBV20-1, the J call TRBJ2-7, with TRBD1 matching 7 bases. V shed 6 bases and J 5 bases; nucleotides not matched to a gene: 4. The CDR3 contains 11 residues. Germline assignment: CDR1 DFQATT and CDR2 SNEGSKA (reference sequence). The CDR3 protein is CSAKQGNEQYV. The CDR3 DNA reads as TGCAGTGCCAAACAGGGGAACGAGCAGTACGTC.

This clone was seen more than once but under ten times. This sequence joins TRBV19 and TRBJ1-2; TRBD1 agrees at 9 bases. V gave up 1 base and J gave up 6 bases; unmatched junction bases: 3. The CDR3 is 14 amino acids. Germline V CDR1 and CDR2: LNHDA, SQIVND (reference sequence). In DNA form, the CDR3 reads TGTGCCAGTAGTATAGGGGACAGGGACCATGGCTACACCTTC. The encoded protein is CASSIGDRDHGYTF.

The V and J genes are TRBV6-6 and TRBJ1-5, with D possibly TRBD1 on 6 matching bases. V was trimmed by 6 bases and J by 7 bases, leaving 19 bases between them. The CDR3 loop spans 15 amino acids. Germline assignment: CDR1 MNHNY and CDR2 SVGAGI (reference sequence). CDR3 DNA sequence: TGTGCCAGCAGCCAAAGTGTACAGGGTCGACAGCCCCAGCATTTT. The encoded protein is CASSQSVQGRQPQHF.

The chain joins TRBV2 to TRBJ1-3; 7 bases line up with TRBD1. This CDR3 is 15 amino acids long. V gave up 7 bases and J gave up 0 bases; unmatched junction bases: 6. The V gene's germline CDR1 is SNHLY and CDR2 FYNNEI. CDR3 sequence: CASTTTGSSGNTIYF. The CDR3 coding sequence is TGTGCCAGCACAACGACAGGGAGCTCTGGAAACACCATATATTTT.

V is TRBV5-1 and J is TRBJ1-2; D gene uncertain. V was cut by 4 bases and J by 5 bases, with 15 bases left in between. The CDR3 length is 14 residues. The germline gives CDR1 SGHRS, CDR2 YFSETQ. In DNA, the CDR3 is TGCGCCAGCAGCCGGGATGGACTGTGGTATGGCTACACCTTC. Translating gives CASSRDGLWYGYTF.

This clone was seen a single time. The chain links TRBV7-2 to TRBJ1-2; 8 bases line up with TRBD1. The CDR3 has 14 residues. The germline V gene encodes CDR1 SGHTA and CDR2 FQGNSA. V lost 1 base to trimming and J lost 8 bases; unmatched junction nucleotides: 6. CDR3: CASSLGLRGQGYTF. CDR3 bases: TGTGCCAGCAGCTTAGGTCTCAGGGGGCAAGGCTACACCTTC.

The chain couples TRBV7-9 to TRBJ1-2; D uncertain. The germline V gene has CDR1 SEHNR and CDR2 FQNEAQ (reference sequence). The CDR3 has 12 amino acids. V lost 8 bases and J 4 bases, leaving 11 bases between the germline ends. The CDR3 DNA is TGTGCCAGCGTTTCGGACCTCTATGGCTACACCTTC. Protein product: CASVSDLYGYTF.

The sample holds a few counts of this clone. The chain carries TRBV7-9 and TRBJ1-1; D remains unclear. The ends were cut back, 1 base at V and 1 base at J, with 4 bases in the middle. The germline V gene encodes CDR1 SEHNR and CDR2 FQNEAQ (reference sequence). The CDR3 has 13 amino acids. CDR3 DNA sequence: TGTGCCAGCAGCTTAGGGTCGAACACTGAAGCTTTCTTT. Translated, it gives CASSLGSNTEAFF.

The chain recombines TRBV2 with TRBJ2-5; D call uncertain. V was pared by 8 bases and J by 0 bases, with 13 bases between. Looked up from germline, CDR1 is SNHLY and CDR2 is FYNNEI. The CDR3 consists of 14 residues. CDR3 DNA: TGTGCCAGCCCAGTGGACGGCCACCAAGAGACCCAGTACTTC. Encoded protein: CASPVDGHQETQYF.

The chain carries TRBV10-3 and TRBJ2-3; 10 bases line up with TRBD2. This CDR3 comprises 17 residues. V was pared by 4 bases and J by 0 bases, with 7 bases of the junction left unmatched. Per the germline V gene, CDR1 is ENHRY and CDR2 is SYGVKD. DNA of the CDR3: TGTGCCATCAGTGCTAGGACTAGCGGAGAAAGCACAGATACGCAGTATTTT. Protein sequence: CAISARTSGESTDTQYF.

For the CDR3, the DNA is TGCGCCAGCAGCTTGCGGCAGGGGAGAGATGATGGCTACACCTTC. Translated, it gives CASSLRQGRDDGYTF. The chain carries TRBV5-1 and TRBJ1-2; D might be TRBD1 (6 bases). The CDR3 runs to 15 residues. Per the germline V gene, CDR1 is SGHRS and CDR2 is YFSETQ. Deletions cut 1 base from V and 6 bases from J, with 16 bases between.